Listed below are T cell receptor beta chains from one sample, sequenced in a study of CD8 T cells in Susac syndrome. TCRdb reprocessed the immunoSEQ multiplex PCR reads via MiXCR and lists one record per CDR3 protein. The sample shows 150,000 or so distinct CDR3 sequences, over 85% of them seen only once. Material for sequencing was CD4+ T cells from PBMCs. The receptor set was obtained from a human donor in good health. The CDR3 runs from the conserved cysteine through the conserved F or W. Fields, in order: clone size, D gene, V gene, J gene, CDR3 protein, CDR3 DNA. D genes are given only for firm matches. Size values are once, few and many counts, or a class for expanded clones, and some rows have none.

-	-	TRBV5-1	TRBJ2-2	CASSTDSNTGELFF	TGCGCCAGCAGCACTGACTCGAACACCGGGGAGCTGTTTTTT
-	TRBD1	TRBV6-1	TRBJ1-5	CASSEGDRVPASNQPQHF	TGTGCCAGCAGTGAGGGGGACAGGGTACCTGCTAGCAATCAGCCCCAGCATTTT
-	TRBD2	TRBV12-3/TRBV12-4	TRBJ2-3	CASSPLLAGGQNTQYF	TGTGCCAGCAGTCCCCTACTAGCGGGGGGGCAAAATACGCAGTATTTT
once	-	TRBV2	TRBJ1-6	CASSEVVGQLFSSPLHF	TGTGCCAGCAGTGAAGTGGTAGGGCAGCTGTTCAGTTCACCCCTCCACTTT
-	-	TRBV6-1	TRBJ1-6	CASSLDRPYNSPLHF	TGTGCCAGCAGTTTGGACAGACCCTATAATTCACCCCTCCACTTT
-	-	TRBV9	TRBJ1-2	CASSMSGSNRNGYTF	TGTGCCAGCAGCATGAGCGGGAGCAACAGGAATGGCTACACCTTC
-	-	TRBV25-1	TRBJ1-5	CASSDPRGDQPQHF	TGTGCCAGCAGTGATCCAAGGGGGGATCAGCCCCAGCATTTT
-	-	TRBV5-1	TRBJ2-3	CASSLSYSDTQYF	TGCGCCAGCAGCTTGAGTTACTCTGATACGCAGTATTTT
-	-	TRBV20-1	TRBJ1-4	CSARDRGRSDEKLFF	TGCAGTGCTAGAGACCGGGGAAGGTCTGATGAAAAACTGTTTTTT
-	-	TRBV10-3	TRBJ1-2	CAICGHQEDGYTF	TGTGCCATCTGTGGACACCAAGAAGATGGCTACACCTTC
-	TRBD1	TRBV3-1	TRBJ2-1	CASSHRDRVTNEQFF	TGTGCCAGCAGCCACCGGGACAGGGTGACGAATGAGCAGTTCTTC
-	-	TRBV7-2	TRBJ1-2	CASSPDRATYGYTF	TGTGCCAGCAGCCCCGATAGGGCCACCTATGGCTACACCTTC
-	TRBD1	TRBV19	TRBJ1-6	CASRTSGQGERSPLHF	TGTGCCAGTAGGACTTCAGGACAGGGGGAACGATCACCCCTCCACTTT
-	-	TRBV12-3/TRBV12-4	TRBJ1-5	CASSLAASNQPQHF	TGTGCCAGCAGTTTGGCGGCTAGCAATCAGCCCCAGCATTTT
-	TRBD1	TRBV2	TRBJ2-2	CASSDGQAGELFF	TGTGCCAGCAGTGACGGACAGGCCGGGGAGCTGTTTTTT
-	-	TRBV20-1	TRBJ1-3	CSASRVGSSGNTIYF	TGCAGTGCTAGTCGGGTAGGGAGCTCTGGAAACACCATATATTTT
-	TRBD1	TRBV5-1	TRBJ2-3	CASSWGTGYTDTQYF	TGCGCCAGCAGCTGGGGGACAGGCTACACAGATACGCAGTATTTT
-	-	TRBV6-2/TRBV6-3	TRBJ2-6	CASSRNTGLGGANVLTF	TGTGCCAGCAGTCGAAATACGGGCTTGGGTGGGGCCAACGTCCTGACTTTC
-	-	TRBV6-5	TRBJ2-2	CASSYSQTGELFF	TGTGCCAGCAGTTACTCACAAACCGGGGAGCTGTTTTTT
-	-	TRBV28	TRBJ1-2	CASSWNNYGYTF	TGTGCCAGCAGCTGGAACAACTATGGCTACACCTTC
-	TRBD2	TRBV19	TRBJ2-1	CASSRNTGLAGNEQFF	TGTGCCAGTAGTAGGAATACGGGACTAGCAGGCAATGAGCAGTTCTTC
-	-	TRBV6-5	TRBJ2-7	CASSPPGSYEQYF	TGTGCCAGCAGTCCCCCCGGCTCCTACGAGCAGTACTTC
-	TRBD1	TRBV18	TRBJ1-3	CASSSNRGNSGNTIYF	TGTGCCAGCTCATCAAACAGGGGCAACTCTGGAAACACCATATATTTT
-	TRBD1	TRBV5-4	TRBJ2-4	CASSFDRGHPQNIQYF	TGTGCCAGCAGCTTCGACAGGGGGCACCCCCAAAACATTCAGTACTTC
-	TRBD2	TRBV5-1	TRBJ2-5	CASRNLAGGPLETQYF	TGCGCCAGCAGAAACCTAGCGGGGGGGCCTTTAGAGACCCAGTACTTC
-	TRBD1	TRBV5-1	TRBJ1-2	CASSGTGTVGYTF	TGCGCCAGCAGCGGAACCGGGACAGTCGGCTACACCTTC
-	TRBD1	TRBV9	TRBJ1-1	CASSVVGSGGPMNTEAFF	TGTGCCAGCAGCGTAGTGGGGTCAGGGGGCCCTATGAACACTGAAGCTTTCTTT
-	-	TRBV28	TRBJ1-2	CASRRGGPYGYTF	TGTGCCAGCAGACGGGGGGGACCCTATGGCTACACCTTC
-	-	TRBV5-1	TRBJ2-3	CASSLRPVGDTQYF	TGCGCCAGCAGCTTAAGACCGGTCGGGGATACGCAGTATTTT
once	TRBD1	TRBV29-1	TRBJ2-7	CSVVGQTSGEQYF	TGCAGCGTTGTGGGACAGACCTCTGGGGAGCAGTACTTC
-	TRBD1	TRBV6-1	TRBJ2-7	CASSGTGGPRPYEQYF	TGTGCCAGCTCCGGGACAGGGGGCCCTAGGCCCTACGAGCAGTACTTC
-	-	TRBV9	TRBJ1-1	CASGRENTEAFF	TGTGCCAGCGGCAGGGAGAACACTGAAGCTTTCTTT
-	TRBD2	TRBV5-6	TRBJ2-2	CASSLVGLAGETGELFF	TGTGCCAGCAGCTTGGTCGGACTAGCGGGGGAAACCGGGGAGCTGTTTTTT
-	TRBD1	TRBV29-1	TRBJ1-1	CSAGTGNTEAFF	TGCAGCGCGGGGACAGGGAACACTGAAGCTTTCTTT
-	TRBD2	TRBV25-1	TRBJ2-7	CASSEPRRGANEQYF	TGTGCCAGCAGTGAACCGAGGCGGGGGGCGAACGAGCAGTACTTC
-	-	TRBV20-1	TRBJ2-7	CSARVWQGTYEQYF	TGCAGTGCTAGAGTCTGGCAGGGGACCTACGAGCAGTACTTC
-	-	TRBV3-1	TRBJ2-3	CASSQSGYTQYF	TGTGCCAGCAGCCAGAGTGGGTATACGCAGTATTTT